This TCR beta chain was identified in a study of radiotherapy plus CTLA-4 blockade in lung cancer. Study-wide results and caveats: Following radiotherapy plus ipilimumab, tumor-derived TCR clones expanded in the blood.

Here immunoSEQ multiplex PCR was the method, and the copy in TCRdb shows in-frame clones only, minus some. The table lists about 87,000 clones, about 87% of them singletons. Germline lookup yields CDR1 SGHDT and CDR2 YYEEEE. V dropped 2 bases and J dropped 3 bases, with 9 bases sitting between them. The CDR3 totals 13 residues. A note on this clone: Its antigen is undetermined.

The chain links TRBV5-6 to TRBJ2-7; D not resolved. Sequenced material: peripheral blood, taken from a patient treated with radiotherapy plus ipilimumab. The receptor comes from a human donor with non-small cell lung cancer that progressed on radiotherapy plus ipilimumab. CDR3 bases: TGTGCCAGCAGCTTCGGGCCCGACTACGAGCAGTACTTC. This encodes CASSFGPDYEQYF.